The subject of this entry is one T cell receptor (beta chain). This specimen belongs to a study of blood T cell repertoires in COVID-19. Study context: Specimens from acute and convalescent COVID-19 originated in the United States, Italy and Spain.

Germline CDR1 MRHNA, CDR2 SNTAGT. There are 16 residues in the CDR3. Trimming at V came to 2 bases and at J to 7 bases, leaving 8 bases not matched to a gene. In the authors' workflow: From reference gene primer amplification, estimates of nucleated cell counts were derived. The protocol was immunoSEQ multiplex PCR, while the TCRdb copy is restricted to in-frame clones and leaves out a portion. V, J and clone size are taken as reported in that table, and D and trimming were inferred from the DNA itself. This repertoire shows under 85,000 clones, about 83% found once; its top ten account for around 5%.

The clonotype originates from a man in his forties or fifties with active COVID-19. What was sequenced was peripheral blood. The J gene is TRBJ2-1, the V gene TRBV6-4; 10 bases fit TRBD2. CDR3 sequence: CASSDEVAGGNNEQFF. The CDR3 region has the DNA TGTGCCAGCAGTGACGAAGTAGCGGGAGGAAATAATGAGCAGTTCTTC.